This T cell receptor beta chain was captured in a study of blood T cell repertoires in COVID-19. On the study more broadly: The United States, Italy and Spain supplied acute and convalescent COVID-19 samples. The analysed material was cDNA or gDNA that came from T cells, B-cell-depleted T cells, or PBMCs.

Profiled with immunoSEQ multiplex PCR; TCRdb holds only in-frame clones, not every one. The sample includes 130,000 or so clones, less than 90% of them seen just once. The V gene's germline CDR1 is SGDLS and CDR2 YYNGEE. The CDR3 consists of 16 residues. The germline V and J ends were trimmed by 0 bases and 0 bases, with 10 bases remaining between them. The chain joins TRBV9 to TRBJ1-3; maybe TRBD1 (6 bases). The sample was peripheral blood. The origin of this receptor is a man aged 55 to 70 with acute or convalescent COVID-19. CDR3 nucleotides: TGTGCCAGCAGCGTAGCGACAGGAGTCTCTGGAAACACCATATATTTT. Translation: CASSVATGVSGNTIYF.